The entry that follows covers one T cell receptor (beta chain) sequence. What it binds is unknown. In the PCR, 60 Vbeta and 13 Jbeta primers were used. Measured with immunoSEQ multiplex PCR; TCRdb has only the in-frame clones, and not every one. The data contain around 130,000 clones, 75% to 90% of them singletons. This record comes from a study of cytomegalovirus exposure and HLA in healthy donors. The overall study: An earlier analysis found 100 million or so unique TCR beta sequences from around 180 million T cells.

Germline CDR1 SGHTA, CDR2 FQGTGA. Trimming removed 1 base at V and 6 bases at J, with 16 bases between. The CDR3 runs 15 residues. Points from the study as a whole: Later analysis demonstrated an association between a missense DCLRE1C variant and TCR beta V- and J-gene trimming.

The TCR comes from a woman aged 30 to 39 in good health and CMV-seropositive. Sequencing used PBMCs. V gene TRBV7-3 combines with J gene TRBJ2-7; TRBD2 is a possible D gene (7 bases). Here the CDR3 DNA reads TGTGCCAGCAGCTTAAGGGGGGGCGCTGGGTCCGAGCAGTACTTC. Protein product: CASSLRGGAGSEQYF.